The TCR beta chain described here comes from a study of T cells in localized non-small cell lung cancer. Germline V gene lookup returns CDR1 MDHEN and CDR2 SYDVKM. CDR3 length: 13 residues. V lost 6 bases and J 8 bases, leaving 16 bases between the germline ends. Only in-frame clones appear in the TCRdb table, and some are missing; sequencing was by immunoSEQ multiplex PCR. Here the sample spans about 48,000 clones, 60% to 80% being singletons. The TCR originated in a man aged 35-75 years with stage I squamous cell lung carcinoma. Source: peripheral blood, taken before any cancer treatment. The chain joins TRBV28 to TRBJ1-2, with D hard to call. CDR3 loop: CASRPPGRIGYTF. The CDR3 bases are TGTGCCAGCAGACCCCCCGGGAGGATAGGCTACACCTTC.